This TCR beta chain was captured in a study of T cells after yellow fever vaccination. Template switching by 5'RACE produced TCR cDNA, adding a universal primer site and UMIs. TCRdb used MiXCR to reprocess the 5' RACE reads, holding one entry per CDR3 protein. The sample has some 220,000 distinct CDR3 sequences, approximately 3.3% seen once. This clonotype was detected ten times or more. The V gene's germline CDR1 is SGHTA and CDR2 FQGNSA. The length of the CDR3 is 15 residues. Trimming cost V 2 bases and J 7 bases, with 17 bases left between them. The receptor was derived from a young man who received the YFV17D yellow fever vaccine. This sequence joins TRBV7-2 and TRBJ2-5; D perhaps matches TRBD2 (5 bases). The material was CD4+ T cells sorted from PBMCs, obtained 10 days after the yellow fever booster vaccination. The CDR3 loop is CASSLSPATRGTQYF. DNA of the CDR3: TGTGCCAGCAGCTTAAGCCCGGCCACACGGGGGACCCAGTACTTC.